One and the same sample provided the 26 T cell receptor beta chains below, sequenced in a study of CD8 T cells in ankylosing spondylitis. TCRdb reprocessed the 5' RACE reads via MiXCR and lists one record per CDR3 protein. The sample consists of 200,000 to 300,000 distinct CDR3 sequences, approximately 24% of them appearing once. The sample consisted of blood, either unsorted or a sorted T cell fraction (not recorded which). The receptors stem from a male donor with ankylosing spondylitis or in good health (not recorded which).

CDR3 coding DNA: TGTGCCATCAGTATACAGGGGGCGGATGAGCAGTTCTTC. Its protein is CAISIQGADEQFF. This chain links TRBV10-3 with TRBJ2-1; 9 bases line up with TRBD1. The junction had 4 bases not matched to a gene; V was cut back by 5 bases and J by 8 bases. The CDR3 totals 13 residues. Per the germline V gene, CDR1 is ENHRY and CDR2 is SYGVKD.

The chain is built from TRBV28 and TRBJ1-5, with 8 bases fitting TRBD1. Germline V gene data show CDR1 as MDHEN and CDR2 as SYDVKM. With V trimmed by 4 bases and J by 2 bases, 7 bases remained unmatched. The CDR3 sequence is 16 residues long. The CDR3 bases are TGTGCCAGCAGTTCTCCGACAGGGGAAGGCAATCAGCCCCAGCATTTT. It is translated as CASSSPTGEGNQPQHF.

The chain uses TRBV24-1 and TRBJ2-6; D is possibly TRBD2 (5 bases). This CDR3 is 16 amino acids long. The germline CDR1 and CDR2 sequences are KGHDR and SFDVKD. V lost 3 bases and J 3 bases, leaving 11 bases between the germline ends. The CDR3 DNA sequence: TGTGCCACCAGTGATAGTACGAGGGTTGGGGCCAACGTCCTGACTTTC. This sequence encodes CATSDSTRVGANVLTF.

The chain joins TRBV29-1 to TRBJ2-1; 7 bases are a match to TRBD2. Looked up from germline, CDR1 is SQVTM and CDR2 is ANQGSEA. The CDR3 totals 14 residues. After removal of 8 bases from V and 1 base from J, the junction contained 8 bases not matched to a gene. The CDR3 loop is CSLSYGRSYNEQFF. DNA for the CDR3: TGCAGCCTCTCGTACGGGAGGTCCTACAATGAGCAGTTCTTC.

In this sample, this clonotype turned up many times. CDR3 protein: CASSAEQGDTEAFF. The CDR3 DNA reads TGTGCCAGCAGTGCCGAGCAGGGGGATACTGAAGCTTTCTTT. The J gene is TRBJ1-1, the V gene TRBV12-3 or TRBV12-4; 7 nucleotides line up with TRBD1. There are 14 residues in the CDR3. V shed 5 bases, J shed 5 bases, and the junction held 8 bases outside the gene matches.

This clonotype was seen only a few times. V usage is TRBV20-1 and J usage is TRBJ1-5; 7 bases match TRBD1. The length of the CDR3 is 15 residues. Germline assignment: CDR1 DFQATT and CDR2 SNEGSKA (reference sequence). V lost 5 bases to trimming and J lost 0 bases; unmatched junction nucleotides: 7. CDR3 amino acids: CSAVRDSYSNQPQHF. The CDR3 DNA follows: TGCAGTGCTGTCCGGGACAGTTATAGCAATCAGCCCCAGCATTTT.

This clonotype was seen ten or more times. This sequence joins TRBV3-1 and TRBJ2-3, with D possibly matching TRBD2 (5 bases). This CDR3 contains 13 residues. Trimming stripped 0 bases from V and 14 bases from J, with 15 bases between. The germline gives CDR1 LGHDT, CDR2 YNNKEL (reference sequence). The CDR3 DNA reads TGTGCCAGCAGCCAAGATCCCCGGAGGCGTCCGTATTTT. Its translation is CASSQDPRRRPYF.

The chain employs TRBV4-1 and TRBJ2-1; the D is unclear. The germline V and J ends were trimmed by 1 base and 8 bases, with 15 bases remaining between them. The CDR3 extends over 15 amino acids. CDR1 is MGHRA and CDR2 is YSYEKL in the germline V gene. CDR3 coding DNA: TGCGCCAGCAGCCAAGGATTAGCCCTTAGGGATGAGCAGTTCTTC. It is translated as CASSQGLALRDEQFF.

The chain uses TRBV20-1 and TRBJ2-5; the match to TRBD2 covers 12 bases. V lost 5 bases and J lost 4; bases outside the gene matches: 11. The CDR3 totals 16 residues. Germline V gives CDR1 DFQATT, CDR2 SNEGSKA (reference sequence). The CDR3 loop is CSARRPSGGARETQYF. DNA of the CDR3: TGCAGTGCTCGGAGGCCTAGCGGGGGGGCTAGAGAGACCCAGTACTTC.

This clonotype was picked up many times. The rearrangement links TRBV6-1 to TRBJ1-6; tentatively, D is TRBD1 (5 bases). V lost 4 bases and J 9 bases, leaving 13 bases between the germline ends. The CDR3 spans 14 residues. Germline V gene lookup returns CDR1 MNHNS and CDR2 SASEGT. The CDR3 DNA reads as TGTGCCAGCAGTGGGCGCAGGGAACTTTCACCCCTCCACTTT. As protein: CASSGRRELSPLHF.

This clonotype has just a few counts. V and J are TRBV20-1 and TRBJ1-5, with 8 nucleotides matching TRBD1. The CDR3 loop spans 15 amino acids. The V gene's germline CDR1 is DFQATT and CDR2 SNEGSKA (reference sequence). J was trimmed by 4 bases and V by 0 bases; bases with no gene match: 5. The CDR3 DNA sequence: TGCAGTGCTAGAGAACCAGGGGGCTGGAATCAGCCCCAGCATTTT. Protein product: CSAREPGGWNQPQHF.

The chain recombines TRBV4-1 with TRBJ2-2, with 7 bases matching TRBD1. CDR1 is MGHRA, CDR2 YSYEKL, per germline. Unmatched junction bases numbered 12, after V lost 5 bases and J lost 6 bases. The CDR3 extends over 16 amino acids. The CDR3 nucleotides read TGCGCCAGCAGCTGGCGGTCGACAGGGAAGGCCGGGGAGCTGTTTTTT. Translating gives CASSWRSTGKAGELFF.

This clonotype was seen a handful of times. This chain links TRBV20-1 with TRBJ2-5, with D perhaps TRBD2 (5 bases). Germline CDR1 is DFQATT and CDR2 is SNEGSKA (reference sequence). Trimming pared 0 bases from V and 1 base from J, leaving 9 bases between. This CDR3 contains 14 residues. The CDR3 coding sequence is TGCAGTGCTAGAGAATCGGCGGGCCAAGAGACCCAGTACTTC. Its translation is CSARESAGQETQYF.

The rearrangement links TRBV21-1 to TRBJ2-2; the table's D call, TRBD1, has no DNA check behind it. TRBV21-1 is listed as a pseudogene. The CDR3 totals 16 residues. CDR3 sequence (DNA): TGTGCCAGCAGCCACACCGGGACAGGGGATCGAGGGGAGCTGTTTTTT. It codes for CASSHTGTGDRGELFF.

The gene calls are TRBV20-1 and TRBJ2-7; either TRBD1 or TRBD2 may supply D (5 bases each). The germline V gene has CDR1 DFQATT and CDR2 SNEGSKA (reference sequence). This CDR3 spans 12 amino acids. Trimming cost V 3 bases and J 6 bases, with 12 bases left between them. The DNA for the CDR3 is TGCAGTGCTAGTCTGGGGGTGAGCGAGCAGTACTTC. Translating gives CSASLGVSEQYF.

This chain connects TRBV7-8 to TRBJ2-2, with 10 bases lining up with TRBD2. This CDR3 contains 17 residues. V gave up 1 base and J gave up 3 bases; unmatched junction bases: 5. Germline-derived CDR1 and CDR2 are SGHVS and FQNEAQ. Written as DNA, the CDR3 is TGTGCCAGCAGCTTAGTAACTAGCGGGGACGACACCGGGGAGCTGTTTTTT. It codes for CASSLVTSGDDTGELFF.

This clonotype was observed a handful of times. CDR3 nucleotide sequence: TGTGCCACCATGGAACCGGCAGGGGGAACAGATACGCAGTATTTT. Amino acid sequence: CATMEPAGGTDTQYF. This rearrangement joins TRBV24-1 to TRBJ2-3, with 7 bases aligning to TRBD1. CDR1 KGHDR and CDR2 SFDVKD come from the germline V gene. J lost 3 bases, V lost 8 bases, and 10 bases had no gene match. This CDR3 has 15 residues.

This clonotype was seen at least ten times. This sequence joins TRBV20-1 and TRBJ2-3, with TRBD1 matching 7 bases. V was pared by 4 bases and J by 3 bases, with 16 bases of the junction left unmatched. Germline CDR1 and CDR2: DFQATT and SNEGSKA (reference sequence). CDR3 length equals 17 residues. CDR3 region: CSAMPPFLDRATDTQYF. CDR3 DNA: TGCAGTGCTATGCCACCTTTTCTTGACAGGGCTACAGATACGCAGTATTTT.

This clonotype was observed at least ten times. The V gene is TRBV20-1, the J gene TRBJ1-6, with a possible D match to TRBD1 (5 bases). Germline CDR1 is DFQATT and CDR2 is SNEGSKA (reference sequence). Trimming took 3 bases from V and 8 from J, leaving 11 bases between them. There are 13 residues in the CDR3. CDR3 DNA sequence: TGCAGTGCTAGCAGGGATGCGGATTCACCCCTCCACTTT. This codes for CSASRDADSPLHF.

This clonotype was counted between two and nine times. Written as DNA, the CDR3 is TGCAGTGCTAGATGGGGGGCCAGTGAGCAGTACTTC. Its protein product is CSARWGASEQYF. The chain joins TRBV20-1 to TRBJ2-7; D tentatively reads TRBD1 or TRBD2 (6 bases each). This CDR3 comprises 12 residues. V gave up 2 bases and J gave up 7 bases, with 12 bases separating them. The germline gives CDR1 DFQATT, CDR2 SNEGSKA (reference sequence).

This clonotype has a handful of counts. For the CDR3, the DNA is TGTGCCATCAGTGAGCCGAACAGGGGGGAGTACGAGCAGTACTTC. Protein: CAISEPNRGEYEQYF. The genes are TRBV10-3 and TRBJ2-7; the match to TRBD1 covers 8 bases. The CDR3 has 15 amino acids. The V and J ends lost 2 bases and 4 bases, in that order; junction bases with no gene match: 7. Germline V gene data show CDR1 as ENHRY and CDR2 as SYGVKD.

This clonotype was observed at least ten times. The rearrangement links TRBV20-1 to TRBJ1-5; D perhaps matches TRBD1 (5 bases). V lost 3 bases and J lost 0, with 9 bases in between. Germline values: CDR1 DFQATT, CDR2 SNEGSKA (reference sequence). The CDR3 totals 14 residues. CDR3 in amino acids: CSARGQYSNQPQHF. The CDR3 DNA reads as TGCAGTGCTAGGGGGCAATATAGCAATCAGCCCCAGCATTTT.

This clonotype has a count of ten or more. The rearrangement uses TRBV11-1 and TRBJ2-7; 9 positions agree with TRBD1. This CDR3 is 19 amino acids long. The germline V gene encodes CDR1 SGHAT and CDR2 FQDESV (reference sequence). The V segment lost 5 bases and the J segment 5 bases; nucleotides outside the gene matches: 22. CDR3 coding DNA: TGTGCCAGCAGCCAACTGAAAACAGCTAATACAGGGGGCACTGACGAGCAGTACTTC. Amino acids: CASSQLKTANTGGTDEQYF.

Turning to this clonotype: An end of the junction differs from the germline gene, which may be a read error. V gene TRBV20-1 combines with J gene TRBJ2-5, with D tentatively TRBD2 (5 bases). This CDR3 contains 13 residues. CDR1 is DFQATT and CDR2 is SNEGSKA in the germline V gene (reference sequence). As DNA, the CDR3 is TGCAGTCCTAGAGGGAGCGGATGGGAGACCCAGTACTTC. This translates into CSPRGSGWETQYF.

The CDR3 DNA is TGCAGCATGGGACAGGGCCAGTCATACGAGCAGTACTTC. Its protein product is CSMGQGQSYEQYF. The chain recombines TRBV20-1 with TRBJ2-7; 9 positions agree with TRBD1. The CDR3 spans 13 residues. Germline-derived CDR1 and CDR2 are DFQATT and SNEGSKA (reference sequence).

V usage is TRBV7-2 and J usage is TRBJ2-7; 8 nucleotides align to TRBD1. The CDR3 runs to 16 residues. Germline V gene lookup returns CDR1 SGHTA and CDR2 FQGNSA. The V and J ends lost 3 bases and 3 bases, in that order; junction bases with no gene match: 10. The DNA for the CDR3 is TGTGCCAGCAGCTTTTTTGCGGGACAGGCACTCTACGAGCAGTACTTC. Translated, it gives CASSFFAGQALYEQYF.